This T cell receptor (beta chain) was identified during a study of tumor-infiltrating lymphocytes in localized non-small cell lung cancer listed by TCRdb under 2021. Describing the broader study: Several histologies were represented in the cohort, which also included both smokers and never-smokers as well as patients whose samples were collected after neoadjuvant chemotherapy. Each patient contributed resected tumor tissue and uninvolved lung tissue from the same patient, described as non-adjacent to the tumor. The same patients underwent several integrated assays, with TCR sequencing performed together with flow cytometry, multiplex immunofluorescence, RNA-seq, exome sequencing and proteomics. In total, the ICON cohort consisted of fewer than 190 surgical patients with localized non-small cell lung cancer who had their tumors resected. For under 65 patients, immunoSEQ T-cell fraction was compared between paired tumor and uninvolved lung.

Patient enrollment in ICON started in the first half of 2016, and the final patient was enrolled in the second half of 2018. From a subcohort of 76 patients, fresh tumor and matched uninvolved tissue were collected for in-depth immune analyses, including TCR sequencing. No cell sorting was done, and TCR sequencing was instead run on DNA isolated from bulk tissue. This clone was seen just once. Its target antigen remains unknown. No quality values exist for individual bases; no much larger clone is one base distant. Broader findings and caveats from the paper: Tumor T-cell fraction from TCR sequencing was not associated with recurrence-free survival (p = 0.61). Higher T cell infiltration in tumors than in uninvolved lung tissue was supported by TCRbeta sequencing, consistent with immunofluorescence CD3 counts. No difference in TCR-derived T-cell fraction was observed between the flow cytometry-defined immunotypes IM1 (good prognosis) and IM2 (poor prognosis). Different pieces of the same tissue were used for different assays, so technical variation could not be separated from intratumor heterogeneity. Assay coverage varied across patients depending on available tissue quantity, so only a subset of the cohort had TCR sequencing.

Taken from cysteine to phenylalanine, the CDR3 has 16 residues. Only CDR3 DNA remains: 48 bases, in frame from the first base. From a lookup of the germline V gene (reference sequence), CDR1 and CDR2 are SGHKS and YYEKEE. A distance of 12 bases separates the germline ends of V and J, which lose 0 bases and 2 bases respectively. The T-cell fraction in tumor and uninvolved lung tissue was provided by TCR sequencing with the immunoSEQ assay. Processing in the source paper ran as follows. To analyze survival, patients were divided into a high T-cell fraction group (upper tertile) and a low T-cell fraction group (lower two tertiles), and the two groups were compared using a log-rank test. A signed-rank test was used to check for differences in T-cell fraction between paired tumor and uninvolved lung. TCRdb stores this immuneACCESS table with in-frame sequences only. Part of the clones is absent; in the studies checked, under half of the shortfall reflects unresolved V genes, and no reason is known for the rest. The V and J calls and clone size come from that table; D and trimming were worked out from the DNA. In this sample the table shows roughly 9,900 clones, under 85% of which occur a single time. The leading ten clones occupy about 20% of the sample.

The sample taken for sequencing was lung tumor tissue. Recombination connected TRBV5-5 to TRBJ1-3; TRBD1 is a weak D gene call, 6 bases matching. The TCR originated in a human donor with non-small cell lung cancer. The sequenced DNA: TGTGCCAGCAGCTTGGCGTTCCAGGGGACTGGAAACACCATATATTTT. It encodes CASSLAFQGTGNTIYF.